This TCR beta chain derives from a study of T cells in localized non-small cell lung cancer. Broader study findings: Tumor trailed uninvolved adjacent lung in T cell clonality, which peaked there. Blood T cell density predicted longer survival; adjacent-lung clonality, shorter. Across samples, adjacent lung featured a median around 60 of the top 100 tumor clones. Sequencing was restricted to one tumor region; therefore, heterogeneity remains possible.

CDR1 is ENHRY, CDR2 SYGVKD, per germline. CDR3 length equals 13 residues. V was clipped by 9 bases and J by 6 bases; unmatched bases: 8. This clone appeared a single time. Its antigen is unknown. The data were produced by immunoSEQ multiplex PCR, yet TCRdb's version contains in-frame clones alone and is incomplete. The sample carries about 59,000 clones, about 87% recorded once. Source: peripheral blood, taken before any cancer treatment. The TCR sequence derives from a man aged 40-75 years with stage I squamous cell lung carcinoma. This chain links TRBV10-3 with TRBJ2-7, with TRBD1 matching over 10 bases. This CDR3 is CAITAGQGGEQYF. The CDR3 bases are TGTGCCATTACAGCTGGACAGGGGGGCGAGCAGTACTTC.